The source of this TCR beta chain is a study of T cells in Graves' hyperthyroidism and ophthalmopathy. Study results and limitations: Within blood appeared most thyroid clonotypes that had expanded above 0.001.

A patient was excluded if there was uncontrolled infection, other autoimmune disease, pregnancy or lactation. Thyroid ultrasound, orbital computed tomography, clinical symptoms, and serum thyroxine and TRAb underpinned diagnoses. The TCR beta CDR3 regions underwent amplification using RNA transcripts as the source. The HTBI set primed first-round TCR CDR3 RT-PCR. Each CDR3 protein is one row after TCRdb ran MiXCR on the multiplex PCR reads. This sample has roughly 290,000 distinct CDR3 sequences, with 17% found just once. The CDR3 contains 15 residues. Germline loops: CDR1 LGHNA, CDR2 YNFKEQ. V shed 0 bases and J shed 4 bases, with 13 bases lying between them. This clonotype was counted ten times or more. Its target is unknown.

The origin of this receptor is a woman aged 55-75 years with Graves' ophthalmopathy. The specimen sequenced was blood. J is TRBJ2-7 and V is TRBV4-2, with D uncertain. The CDR3 coding sequence is TGTGCCAGCAGCCAAGAGACGGATTCTAGTTACGAGCAGTACTTC. It yields the protein CASSQETDSSYEQYF.